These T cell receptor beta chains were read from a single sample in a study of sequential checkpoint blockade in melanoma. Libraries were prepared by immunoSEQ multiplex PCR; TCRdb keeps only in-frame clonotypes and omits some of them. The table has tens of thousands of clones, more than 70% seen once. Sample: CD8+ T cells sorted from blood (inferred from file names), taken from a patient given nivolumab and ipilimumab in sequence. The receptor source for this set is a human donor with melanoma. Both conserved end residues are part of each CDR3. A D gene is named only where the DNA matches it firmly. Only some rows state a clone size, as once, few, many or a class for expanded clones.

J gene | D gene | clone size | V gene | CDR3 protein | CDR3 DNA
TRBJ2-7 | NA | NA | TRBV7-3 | CASSPGHGAYEQYF | TGTGCCAGCAGTCCGGGACACGGGGCCTACGAGCAGTACTTC
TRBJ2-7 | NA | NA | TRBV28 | CASSFRGLWEQYF | TGTGCCAGCAGTTTTCGCGGGTTATGGGAGCAGTACTTC
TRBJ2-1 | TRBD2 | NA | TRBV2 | CASSEETSGRNEQFF | TGTGCCAGCAGTGAAGAGACTAGCGGGAGGAATGAGCAGTTCTTC
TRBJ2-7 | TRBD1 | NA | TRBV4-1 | CASSPRTGSSYEQYF | TGCGCCAGCAGCCCTCGGACAGGGAGCTCCTACGAGCAGTACTTC
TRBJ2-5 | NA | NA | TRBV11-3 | CASSQGETQYF | TGTGCCAGCAGCCAGGGGGAGACCCAGTACTTC
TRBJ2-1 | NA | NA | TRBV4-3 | CASSQDSLASSYNEQFF | TGCGCCAGCAGCCAAGATAGTCTAGCCAGCTCCTACAATGAGCAGTTCTTC
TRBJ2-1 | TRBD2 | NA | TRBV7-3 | CASSGTSSYNEQFF | TGTGCCAGCAGCGGGACTAGCTCCTACAATGAGCAGTTCTTC
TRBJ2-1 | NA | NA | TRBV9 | CASSVSGRGLPLNNEQFF | TGTGCCAGCAGCGTAAGCGGAAGGGGACTGCCTCTCAACAATGAGCAGTTCTTC
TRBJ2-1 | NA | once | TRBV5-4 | CASSPRVKPYNEQFF | TGTGCCAGCAGCCCCCGGGTCAAGCCCTACAATGAGCAGTTCTTC
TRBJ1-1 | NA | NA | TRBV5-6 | CASTTIGWTEAFF | TGTGCCAGCACCACTATCGGTTGGACTGAAGCTTTCTTT
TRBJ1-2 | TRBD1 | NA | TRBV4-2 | CASSQIGTAYGYTF | TGTGCCAGCAGCCAAATCGGGACAGCTTATGGCTACACCTTC
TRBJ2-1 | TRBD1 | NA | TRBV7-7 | CASSPTVGTGYNEQFF | TGTGCCAGCAGCCCGACCGTCGGGACAGGCTACAATGAGCAGTTCTTC
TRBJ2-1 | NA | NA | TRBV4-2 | CASSHGNEQFF | TGTGCCAGCAGCCACGGCAATGAGCAGTTCTTC
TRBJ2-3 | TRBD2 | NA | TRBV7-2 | CASSMTSGRADTQYF | TGTGCCAGCAGCATGACTAGCGGGAGGGCTGATACGCAGTATTTT
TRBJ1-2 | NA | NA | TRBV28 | CASSLSRSGFGYTF | TGTGCCAGCAGTTTATCCAGGTCCGGCTTTGGCTACACCTTC
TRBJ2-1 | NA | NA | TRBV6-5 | CASSYSPKSEQFF | TGTGCCAGCAGTTACTCTCCCAAATCTGAGCAGTTCTTC
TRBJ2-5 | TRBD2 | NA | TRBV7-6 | CASSLVQTSMGETQYF | TGTGCCAGCAGCTTAGTGCAGACTAGCATGGGGGAGACCCAGTACTTC
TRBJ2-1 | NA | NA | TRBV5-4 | CASSLGPGAEQFF | TGTGCCAGCAGCTTGGGCCCGGGAGCGGAGCAGTTCTTC
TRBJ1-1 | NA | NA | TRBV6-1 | CASSEGLVFPEAFF | TGTGCCAGCAGTGAAGGGCTCGTCTTCCCTGAAGCTTTCTTT
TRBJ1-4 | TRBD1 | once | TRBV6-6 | CASSYDNRGEYEKLFF | TGTGCCAGCAGTTACGATAACAGGGGGGAGTATGAAAAACTGTTTTTT
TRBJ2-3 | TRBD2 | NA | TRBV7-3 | CASSLSGLDKQYF | TGTGCCAGCAGCTTATCCGGACTAGATAAGCAGTATTTT
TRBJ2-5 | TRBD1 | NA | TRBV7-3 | CASSSTGGAGETQYF | TGTGCCAGCAGCTCGACAGGGGGCGCAGGGGAGACCCAGTACTTC
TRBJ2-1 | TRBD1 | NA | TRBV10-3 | CAISGDSYNEQFF | TGTGCCATCAGTGGGGACAGTTACAATGAGCAGTTCTTC
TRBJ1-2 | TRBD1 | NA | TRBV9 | CASSVGQGNYGYTF | TGTGCCAGCAGCGTAGGACAGGGCAACTATGGCTACACCTTC
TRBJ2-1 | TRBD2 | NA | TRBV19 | CATQQLAGGYNEQFF | TGTGCCACACAACAACTAGCGGGAGGGTACAATGAGCAGTTCTTC
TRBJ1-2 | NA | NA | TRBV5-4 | CASSARVYGYTF | TGTGCCAGCAGCGCCAGGGTATATGGCTACACCTTC
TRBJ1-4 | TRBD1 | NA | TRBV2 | CAKRQGVYEKLFF | TGTGCCAAGAGACAGGGAGTCTATGAAAAACTGTTTTTT
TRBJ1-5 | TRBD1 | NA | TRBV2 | CASSEALRGRQPQHF | TGTGCCAGCAGTGAAGCGCTAAGGGGGCGCCAGCCCCAGCATTTT
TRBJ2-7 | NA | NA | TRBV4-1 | CASSQQQERYEQYF | TGCGCCAGCAGCCAACAACAGGAACGATACGAGCAGTACTTC
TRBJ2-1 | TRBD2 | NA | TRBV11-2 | CASSIAGGIYNEQFF | TGTGCCAGCAGCATAGCGGGAGGCATATACAATGAGCAGTTCTTC
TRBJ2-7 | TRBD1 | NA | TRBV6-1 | CASSPLTGGYEQYF | TGTGCCAGCAGCCCCCTGACAGGGGGATACGAGCAGTACTTC
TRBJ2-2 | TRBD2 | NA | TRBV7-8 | CASSTKLAGRVGELFF | TGTGCCAGCAGTACAAAACTAGCGGGACGGGTGGGGGAGCTGTTTTTT
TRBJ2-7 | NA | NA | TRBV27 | CASSYGLYYEQYF | TGTGCCAGCAGTTACGGACTCTATTACGAGCAGTACTTC
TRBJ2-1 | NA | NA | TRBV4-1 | CASRQGMVNEQFF | TGCGCCAGCAGACAGGGAATGGTCAATGAGCAGTTCTTC
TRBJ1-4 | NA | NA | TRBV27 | CASSWNRVEKLFF | TGTGCCAGCAGTTGGAACAGGGTCGAAAAACTGTTTTTT
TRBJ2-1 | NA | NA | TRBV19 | CASSIVVVSYNEQFF | TGTGCCAGTAGTATAGTGGTAGTCTCCTACAATGAGCAGTTCTTC
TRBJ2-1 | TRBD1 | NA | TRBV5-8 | CASSLAGTGLENEQFF | TGTGCCAGCAGCTTGGCCGGGACAGGGTTGGAGAATGAGCAGTTCTTC
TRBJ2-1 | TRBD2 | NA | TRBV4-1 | CASSQQTAGTSGRAGSYNEQFF | TGCGCCAGCAGCCAACAAACTGCTGGGACTAGCGGGAGGGCCGGGTCCTACAATGAGCAGTTCTTC
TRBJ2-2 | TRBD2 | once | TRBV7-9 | CASSLVLAGPSNAGELFF | TGTGCCAGCAGCTTAGTTCTAGCGGGACCCTCCAACGCCGGGGAGCTGTTTTTT
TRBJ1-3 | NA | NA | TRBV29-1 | CSVEDTETASSGNIIYF | TGCAGCGTTGAAGACACGGAGACAGCAAGCTCTGGAAACATCATATATTTT
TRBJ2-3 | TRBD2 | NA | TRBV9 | CASSQAGGGGDTQYF | TGTGCCAGTTCCCAAGCGGGAGGAGGAGGAGATACGCAGTATTTT
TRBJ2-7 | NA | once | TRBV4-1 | CASSQEDRPTGYEQYF | TGCGCCAGCAGCCAGGAAGACCGGCCAACAGGGTACGAGCAGTACTTC
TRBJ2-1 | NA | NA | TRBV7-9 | CASGRDSSYNEQFF | TGTGCCAGCGGGCGGGACAGCTCCTACAATGAGCAGTTCTTC
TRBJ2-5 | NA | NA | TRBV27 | CASSFNTRYETQYF | TGTGCCAGCAGTTTCAACACTAGATATGAGACCCAGTACTTC
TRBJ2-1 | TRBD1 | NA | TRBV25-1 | CASSPRQGSDNEQFF | TGTGCCAGCAGTCCTAGACAGGGGAGCGACAATGAGCAGTTCTTC
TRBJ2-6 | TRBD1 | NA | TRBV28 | CASSSYGTVDIRGANVLTF | TGTGCCAGCAGTTCCTACGGGACAGTCGATATAAGGGGGGCCAACGTCCTGACTTTC
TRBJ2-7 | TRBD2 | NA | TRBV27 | CASSLGPGGSYEQYF | TGTGCCAGCAGTTTAGGTCCGGGGGGCTCCTACGAGCAGTACTTC
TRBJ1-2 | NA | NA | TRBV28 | CASSLMAGTGVWDGYTF | TGTGCCAGCAGTCTTATGGCGGGAACTGGGGTTTGGGATGGCTACACCTTC
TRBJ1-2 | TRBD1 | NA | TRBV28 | CASSYHRDRVLLFGYTF | TGTGCCAGCAGTTACCACCGGGACAGAGTCCTCCTTTTTGGCTACACCTTC
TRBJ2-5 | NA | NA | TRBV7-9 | CASSPGVEETQYF | TGTGCCAGCAGCCCGGGAGTTGAAGAGACCCAGTACTTC
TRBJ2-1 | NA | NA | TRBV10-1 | CASTKGLAGEQFF | TGCGCCAGCACCAAGGGTCTAGCCGGTGAGCAGTTCTTC
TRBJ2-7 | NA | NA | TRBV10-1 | CASSGGPGEQYF | TGCGCCAGCTCTGGAGGGCCCGGCGAGCAGTACTTC
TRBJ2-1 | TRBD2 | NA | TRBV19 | CASSFSSGRDSYNEQFF | TGTGCCAGTTCATTTTCCAGCGGGAGGGACTCCTACAATGAGCAGTTCTTC
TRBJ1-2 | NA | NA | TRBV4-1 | CASSQSATGNRGYTF | TGCGCCAGCAGCCAAAGCGCAACAGGAAATAGGGGCTACACCTTC
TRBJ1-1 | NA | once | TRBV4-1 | CASSQEAVNTEAFF | TGCGCCAGCAGCCAAGAGGCGGTGAACACTGAAGCTTTCTTT